These 32 T cell receptor beta chains were all obtained from the same sample, sequenced in a study of human T cells and chemical hapten exposure. TCRdb itself ran the RACE reads through MiXCR, one entry per CDR3 protein. The table lists about 83,000 distinct CDR3 sequences, around 7.8% of them singletons, with approximately 1.5% in the top ten. Time point noted: patch test 1, 2 weeks after DPC sensitization. Treatment in this sample: therapeutic diphenylcyclopropenone sensitization with weekly scalp DPC. Material: whole blood, obtained in connection with sensitization to the hapten diphenylcyclopropenone (DPC). Source of these receptors: a woman in her 30s with alopecia areata. Some clones in this sample may be carry-over from other donors' samples.

This clonotype was counted at least ten times. The gene calls are TRBV5-1 and TRBJ2-3; D remains unclear. The germline V gene encodes CDR1 SGHRS and CDR2 YFSETQ. The CDR3 extends over 16 amino acids. V shed 2 bases and J shed 0 bases, with 13 bases lying between them. The CDR3 reads CASSFITDPSTDTQYF. As DNA, the CDR3 is TGCGCCAGCAGCTTTATCACCGACCCTAGCACAGATACGCAGTATTTT. Full variable domain (missing parts from reference TRBV5-1 and TRBJ2-3): KAGVTQTPRYLIKTRGQQVTLSCSPISGHRSVSWYQQTPGQGLQFLFEYFSETQRNKGNFPGRFSGRQFSNSRSEMNVSTLELGDSALYLCASSFITDPSTDTQYFGPGTRLTVL.

This clonotype has a handful of counts. V is TRBV5-1 and J is TRBJ1-1; the match to TRBD1 covers 8 bases. Looked up from germline, CDR1 is SGHRS and CDR2 is YFSETQ. The ends lost 0 bases at V and 10 bases at J; junction bases unmatched: 8. This CDR3 has 14 residues. The CDR3 is CASSLAGQGLGAFF. CDR3 DNA: TGCGCCAGCAGCTTGGCCGGACAGGGTTTGGGAGCTTTCTTT.

The table lists this clonotype with many counts. V is TRBV20-1 and J is TRBJ1-1; 8 bases are shared with TRBD1. CDR1 is DFQATT, CDR2 SNEGSKA, per germline (reference sequence). The CDR3 is made up of 13 amino acids. The CDR3 sequence is CRARTGRGTEAFF. The CDR3 nucleotides are TGCAGGGCGCGGACAGGGCGAGGGACTGAAGCTTTCTTT.

This clonotype was seen ten or more times. The J gene is TRBJ2-3, the V gene TRBV19; TRBD2 matches 7 bases. The length of the CDR3 is 16 residues. J was trimmed by 2 bases and V by 3 bases; bases with no gene match: 8. The germline V gene has CDR1 LNHDA and CDR2 SQIVND (reference sequence). In DNA form, the CDR3 reads TGTGCCAGTAGTATTTGGGCTAGCGGCTCCACAGATACGCAGTATTTT. Residues: CASSIWASGSTDTQYF.

This clonotype was counted ten times or more. CDR3 DNA: TGTGCCAGCGGTGTCGAAGGGGCGGGGGGTCCGTACAATGAGCAGTTCTTC. It codes for CASGVEGAGGPYNEQFF. The chain combines TRBV2 with TRBJ2-1; 8 bases are shared with TRBD2. CDR1 is SNHLY, CDR2 FYNNEI, per germline. Trimming took 8 bases from V and 4 from J; bases not matched to a gene: 16. This CDR3 has 17 residues.

This clonotype appeared many times. The chain carries TRBV3-1 and TRBJ2-7, with TRBD2 identical over 10 bases. There are 18 residues in the CDR3. Germline values: CDR1 LGHDT, CDR2 YNNKEL (reference sequence). Trimming removed 1 base from V and 3 bases from J; junction bases left unmatched: 12. The CDR3 bases are TGTGCCAGCAGCCAAGGACTAGCGGGTTATACCTACGTCTACGAGCAGTACTTC. The encoded protein is CASSQGLAGYTYVYEQYF.

This clonotype was picked up many times. The chain couples TRBV5-1 to TRBJ2-5; D not certain. Germline assignment: CDR1 SGHRS and CDR2 YFSETQ. The CDR3 length is 14 residues. Between the trimmed V and J ends, which lost 1 base and 5 bases, there was a span of 12 bases. The CDR3 sequence: CASSLRATQETQYF. The CDR3 region has the DNA TGCGCCAGCAGCTTGAGGGCCACCCAGGAGACCCAGTACTTC.

This clonotype was detected many times. This sequence joins TRBV7-2 and TRBJ2-1, with D possibly TRBD2 on 6 matching bases. Trimming left V 4 bases short and J 6 bases short, with 16 bases between. CDR3 length: 15 residues. Germline values: CDR1 SGHTA, CDR2 FQGNSA. CDR3 coding DNA: TGTGCCAGCAGCTCCGGAGCCGGGACTCTCAATGAGCAGTTCTTC. This gives the protein CASSSGAGTLNEQFF.

This clonotype was observed many times. This sequence joins TRBV7-9 and TRBJ2-7; 8 bases map to TRBD1. The V and J ends lost 3 bases and 2 bases, in that order; junction bases with no gene match: 9. The CDR3 contains 16 residues. Germline loops: CDR1 SEHNR, CDR2 FQNEAQ (reference sequence). CDR3 nucleotide sequence: TGTGCCAGCAGCTTGCTCTCGACAGGGGTTACCTACGAGCAGTACTTC. It is translated as CASSLLSTGVTYEQYF. Supplemented by reference TRBV7-9 and TRBJ2-7, the full variable domain reads DTGVSQNPRHKITKRGQNVTFRCDPISEHNRLYWYRQTLGQGPEFLTYFQNEAQLEKSRLLSDRFSAERPKGSFSTLEIQRTEQGDSAMYLCASSLLSTGVTYEQYFGPGTRLTVT.

In the case of this clonotype: Germline is not matched at one junction end, which may reflect a read error. The chain couples TRBV10-2 to TRBJ1-2; D remains unclear. CDR3 length: 15 residues. CDR1 is WSHSY, CDR2 SAAADI, per germline. The CDR3: CASGESEGYPYGYTF. CDR3 sequence (DNA): TGCGCCAGCGGTGAGTCGGAGGGTTATCCCTATGGCTACACCTTC.

The table lists this clonotype with a few counts. This rearrangement joins TRBV7-3 to TRBJ1-1; TRBD1 matches 7 bases. Germline assignment: CDR1 SGHTA and CDR2 FQGTGA. Trimming at V came to 4 bases and at J to 5 bases, leaving 7 bases not matched to a gene. The CDR3 consists of 14 residues. CDR3 sequence reads: CASSSSGGGTEAFF. The CDR3 bases are TGTGCCAGCAGCTCGTCAGGGGGAGGAACTGAAGCTTTCTTT. The variable domain in full, completed from reference TRBV7-3 and TRBJ1-1, reads GAGVSQTPSNKVTEKGKYVELRCDPISGHTALYWYRQSLGQGPEFLIYFQGTGAADDSGLPNDRFFAVRPEGSVSTLKIQRTERGDSAVYLCASSSSGGGTEAFFGQGTRLTVV.

This clonotype was detected ten times or more. DNA for the CDR3: TGTGCCACCCGGCCGGGAAGAAACACCGGGGAGCTGTTTTTT. Amino acids: CATRPGRNTGELFF. The rearrangement uses TRBV5-6 and TRBJ2-2; D perhaps matches TRBD2 (5 bases). V lost 9 bases and J 2 bases, leaving 14 bases between the germline ends. Germline CDR1 and CDR2: SGHDT and YYEEEE. The CDR3 has 14 residues.

This clonotype was detected ten times or more. The rearrangement uses TRBV13 and TRBJ1-1, with D perhaps TRBD1 (5 bases). Germline V gene lookup returns CDR1 PRHDT and CDR2 FYEKMQ (reference sequence). V lost 5 bases, J lost 0 bases, and 16 bases lay in between. CDR3 size: 16 residues. CDR3 residues: CASSLLSFRVNTEAFF. The CDR3 DNA sequence: TGTGCCAGCAGCCTTCTTTCCTTCAGGGTGAACACTGAAGCTTTCTTT.

This clonotype was counted between two and nine times. This CDR3 is CASSLWTGDQPQHF. The CDR3 DNA reads TGTGCCAGCAGCTTGTGGACGGGGGATCAGCCCCAGCATTTT. The genes are TRBV7-8 and TRBJ1-5; a weak D match, TRBD1 (5 bases). In germline, CDR1 is SGHVS, CDR2 FQNEAQ. The CDR3 runs 14 residues. V lost 3 bases, J lost 5 bases, and 11 bases lay in between. Combining the CDR3 with reference TRBV7-8 and TRBJ1-5 gives the whole variable domain GAGVSQSPRYKVAKRGQDVALRCDPISGHVSLFWYQQALGQGPEFLTYFQNEAQLDKSGLPSDRFFAERPEGSVSTLKIQRTQQEDSAVYLCASSLWTGDQPQHFGDGTRLSIL.

The genes are TRBV7-9 and TRBJ1-1; a possible D gene is TRBD1 (5 bases). This CDR3 is 16 amino acids long. V was clipped by 5 bases and J by 0 bases, with 16 bases between them. Germline CDR1 and CDR2: SEHNR and FQNEAQ (reference sequence). The CDR3: CASSPGIDSLNTEAFF. For the CDR3, the DNA is TGTGCCAGCAGCCCAGGTATCGACAGCCTGAACACTGAAGCTTTCTTT. Filled out from reference TRBV7-9 and TRBJ1-1, the complete variable domain reads DTGVSQNPRHKITKRGQNVTFRCDPISEHNRLYWYRQTLGQGPEFLTYFQNEAQLEKSRLLSDRFSAERPKGSFSTLEIQRTEQGDSAMYLCASSPGIDSLNTEAFFGQGTRLTVV.

This clonotype was counted ten times or more. The rearrangement links TRBV12-3 or TRBV12-4 to TRBJ1-1; D not resolved. The CDR3 has 14 residues. V gave up 4 bases and J gave up 0 bases, with 9 bases separating them. CDR3 residues: CASSSAYLNTEAFF. CDR3 sequence (DNA): TGTGCCAGCAGTTCAGCGTATCTGAACACTGAAGCTTTCTTT.

V usage is TRBV5-6 and J usage is TRBJ2-7; 9 nucleotides agree with TRBD1. With 2 bases clipped from V and 11 bases from J, the junction kept 17 bases outside the gene matches. The germline V gene has CDR1 SGHDT and CDR2 YYEEEE. CDR3 size: 16 residues. CDR3 nucleotides: TGTGCCAGCAGCTTTCTCGCGACAGGGGGGAGGTTAGGGGAGTACTTC. Protein product: CASSFLATGGRLGEYF.

The genes are TRBV7-9 and TRBJ1-1; no reliable D call. Germline V CDR1 and CDR2: SEHNR, FQNEAQ (reference sequence). CDR3 length: 13 residues. The germline V and J ends were trimmed by 2 bases and 10 bases, with 14 bases remaining between them. CDR3 amino acids: CASSLKEGWVAFF. The DNA of the CDR3 is TGTGCCAGCAGCTTAAAGGAAGGCTGGGTAGCTTTCTTT.

This chain links TRBV15 with TRBJ2-5; 7 bases agree with TRBD2. V lost 0 bases, J lost 1 base, and 5 bases stayed unmatched. CDR3 length: 16 amino acids. Per the germline V gene, CDR1 is LNHNV and CDR2 is YYDKDF (reference sequence). CDR3: CATSRDYRLAQETQYF. The DNA for the CDR3 is TGTGCCACCAGCAGAGATTATCGACTAGCCCAAGAGACCCAGTACTTC.

This clonotype was seen a few times. The genes are TRBV2 and TRBJ2-6; TRBD1 matches 8 bases. The CDR3 runs to 20 residues. Germline loops: CDR1 SNHLY, CDR2 FYNNEI. The V segment lost 1 base and the J segment 2 bases; nucleotides outside the gene matches: 13. CDR3 coding DNA: TGTGCCAGCAGTGAAGTTACTTACAGGGGGGTTTGGACTGGGGCCAACGTCCTGACTTTC. Amino acids: CASSEVTYRGVWTGANVLTF.

This clonotype was counted at least ten times. The genes are TRBV10-3 and TRBJ2-3; either TRBD1 or TRBD2 may supply D (5 bases each). Germline V lookup: CDR1 ENHRY, CDR2 SYGVKD. The CDR3 runs to 14 residues. V lost 5 bases to trimming and J lost 1 base, with 10 bases between them. CDR3 coding DNA: TGTGCCATCAGTTGGGACGGTCGCACAGATACGCAGTATTTT. Translation gives CAISWDGRTDTQYF.

As for this clonotype: A read error may account for a junction end that differs from germline. The gene calls are TRBV20-1 and TRBJ1-4, with TRBD1 identical over 7 bases. Germline CDR1 and CDR2: DFQATT and SNEGSKA (reference sequence). The CDR3 spans 15 residues. This chain's CDR3 is CNARTGDTTNEKLFF. CDR3 nucleotides: TGCAATGCTAGGACAGGAGATACAACTAATGAAAAACTGTTTTTT.

This clonotype occurred a few times. This chain joins TRBV29-1 and TRBJ1-1; D ambiguous. Trimming left V 4 bases short and J 2 bases short, with 11 bases between. This CDR3 is built from 13 residues. The germline V gene encodes CDR1 SQVTM and CDR2 ANQGSEA. The CDR3 spells CSVAKNSNTEAFF. The CDR3 DNA sequence: TGCAGCGTTGCCAAAAACAGCAACACTGAAGCTTTCTTT.

There are a few counts of this clonotype. This chain links TRBV29-1 with TRBJ1-4; D not certain. Trimming removed 7 bases from V and 0 bases from J, with 9 bases in between. Germline V gives CDR1 SQVTM, CDR2 ANQGSEA. This CDR3 has 13 residues. The CDR3 spells CSGRSPTNEKLFF. CDR3 nucleotide sequence: TGCAGCGGCCGAAGTCCAACTAATGAAAAACTGTTTTTT.

This clonotype was seen at least ten times. The chain joins TRBV6-6 to TRBJ1-2; 7 bases map to TRBD1. The CDR3 runs to 12 residues. V lost 7 bases, J lost 6 bases, and 5 bases stayed unmatched. The germline V gene has CDR1 MNHNY and CDR2 SVGAGI (reference sequence). The CDR3 loop reads CASKTGEHGYTF. The CDR3 DNA reads TGTGCCAGCAAAACAGGGGAGCATGGCTACACCTTC.

This clonotype was observed many times. The chain uses TRBV14 and TRBJ2-7; 9 bases fit TRBD1. The germline V gene encodes CDR1 SGHDN and CDR2 FVKESK. This CDR3 region has 19 residues. With 2 bases clipped from V and 0 bases from J, the junction kept 14 bases outside the gene matches. The CDR3: CASSQLPGQGYAYSYEQYF. CDR3 nucleotides: TGTGCCAGCAGCCAACTCCCGGGACAGGGCTATGCATACTCCTACGAGCAGTACTTC.

The V and J genes are TRBV7-9 and TRBJ2-3; perhaps TRBD1 as D (6 bases). V lost 2 bases and J 0 bases, leaving 12 bases between the germline ends. Germline V CDR1 and CDR2: SEHNR, FQNEAQ (reference sequence). This CDR3 has 16 residues. CDR3 DNA: TGTGCCAGCAGCTTATTGGACAGCCTGAGCACAGATACGCAGTATTTT. This translates into CASSLLDSLSTDTQYF.

Only a few counts were recorded for this clonotype. The rearrangement links TRBV27 to TRBJ2-5; no reliable D call. Germline loops: CDR1 MNHEY, CDR2 SMNVEV (reference sequence). V dropped 0 bases and J dropped 2 bases, with 10 bases sitting between them. The CDR3 has 15 amino acids. The DNA of the CDR3 is TGTGCCAGCAGTTTATCGGGCAGGTTGCAAGAGACCCAGTACTTC. The encoded protein is CASSLSGRLQETQYF.

There are many counts of this clonotype. V usage is TRBV27 and J usage is TRBJ2-1; 12 nucleotides agree with TRBD2. Germline V gene sequence: CDR1 MNHEY, CDR2 SMNVEV (reference sequence). The length of the CDR3 is 15 residues. V dropped 5 bases and J dropped 5; count of bases not matched to a gene: 4. CDR3 nucleotides: TGTGCCAGCAGTCCCCTAGCGGGGGGGAACAATGAGCAGTTCTTC. This translates into CASSPLAGGNNEQFF.

The chain joins TRBV21-1 to TRBJ2-7; the table gives TRBD2 as D, unverified against the DNA. TRBV21-1 is an annotated pseudogene. The CDR3 spans 17 residues. Written as DNA, the CDR3 is TGTGCCAGCAGCAAAGAGGGACTAGCGGGGGTACTCTACGAGCAGTACTTC. It codes for CASSKEGLAGVLYEQYF.

The rearrangement links TRBV2 to TRBJ2-7, with a weak D call TRBD1 (5 bases). The germline gives CDR1 SNHLY, CDR2 FYNNEI. V gave up 0 bases and J gave up 2 bases, with 11 bases separating them. This CDR3 comprises 15 residues. The chain's CDR3 is CASSEAWRTTYEQYF. In DNA, the CDR3 is TGTGCCAGCAGTGAAGCGTGGCGGACAACCTACGAGCAGTACTTC. The variable domain in full, with the rest retrieved from reference TRBV2 and TRBJ2-7, is EPEVTQTPSHQVTQMGQEVILRCVPISNHLYFYWYRQILGQKVEFLVSFYNNEISEKSEIFDDQFSVERPDGSNFTLKIRSTKLEDSAMYFCASSEAWRTTYEQYFGPGTRLTVT.

This clonotype was detected ten times or more. The chain recombines TRBV12-3 or TRBV12-4 with TRBJ2-7; TRBD2 matches 8 bases. Trimming removed 7 bases from V and 3 bases from J; junction bases left unmatched: 5. CDR3 length equals 13 residues. The CDR3 DNA sequence: TGTGCCAGCACCCGTAGCGGGGTCTACGAGCAGTACTTC. Protein sequence: CASTRSGVYEQYF.